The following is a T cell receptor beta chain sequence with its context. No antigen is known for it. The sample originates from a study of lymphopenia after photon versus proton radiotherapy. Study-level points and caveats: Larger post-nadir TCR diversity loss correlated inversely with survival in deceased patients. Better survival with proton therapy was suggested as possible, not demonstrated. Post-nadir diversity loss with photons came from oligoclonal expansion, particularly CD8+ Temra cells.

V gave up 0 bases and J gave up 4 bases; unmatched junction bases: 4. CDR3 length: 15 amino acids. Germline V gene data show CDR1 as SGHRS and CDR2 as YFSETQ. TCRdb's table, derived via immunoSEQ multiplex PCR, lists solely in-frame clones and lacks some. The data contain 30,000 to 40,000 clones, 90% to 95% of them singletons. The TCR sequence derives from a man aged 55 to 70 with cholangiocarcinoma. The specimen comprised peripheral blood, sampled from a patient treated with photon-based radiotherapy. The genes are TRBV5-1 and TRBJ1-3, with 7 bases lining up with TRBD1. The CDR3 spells CASSLGMTGGNTIYF. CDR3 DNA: TGCGCCAGCAGCTTGGGAATGACAGGGGGAAACACCATATATTTT.